The 2 T cell receptor beta chains below all came from one sample that was sequenced in a study of cytomegalovirus exposure and HLA in healthy donors. In the PCR, 60 Vbeta and 13 Jbeta primers were used. Assay: immunoSEQ multiplex PCR; the TCRdb copy retains only in-frame clones and omits some. The table shows 100,000 to 150,000 clones, with roughly four fifths occurring only once. Sequenced: PBMCs. The receptors here all came from a male donor in good health and CMV-seronegative.

The chain employs TRBV18 and TRBJ2-1; TRBD1 matches 8 bases. From germline, CDR1 is KGHSH and CDR2 LQKENI. There are 15 residues in the CDR3. V lost 6 bases and J lost 5; bases outside the gene matches: 9. The CDR3 DNA is TGTGCCAGCTCGTTTGACAGGGGAACCGACAATGAGCAGTTCTTC. Translated, it gives CASSFDRGTDNEQFF.

The chain uses TRBV4-2 and TRBJ1-2, with a possible D match to TRBD1 (6 bases). Trimming stripped 5 bases from V and 8 bases from J, with 18 bases between. Germline loops: CDR1 LGHNA, CDR2 YNFKEQ. CDR3 length: 14 residues. The CDR3 sequence: CASSTGGLTEGYTF. The CDR3 DNA reads as TGTGCCAGCAGCACCGGGGGGCTGACGGAGGGCTACACCTTC.